This T cell receptor (beta chain) was sequenced during a study of blood T cell repertoires in COVID-19. At the level of the study: COVID-19 samples collected from the United States, Italy and Spain covered acute and convalescent phases. In each case, the material was cDNA or gDNA derived from T cells, B-cell-depleted T cells, or PBMCs.

J was trimmed by 5 bases and V by 2 bases; bases with no gene match: 6. The germline V gene encodes CDR1 SGHVS and CDR2 FNYEAQ. This CDR3 region has 15 residues. Clones were sequenced by immunoSEQ multiplex PCR, and TCRdb holds only the in-frame ones, with some missing. This table holds fewer than 85,000 clones, under 80% found once. The rearrangement joins TRBV7-6 to TRBJ2-3; 8 bases align to TRBD2. The sequence was obtained from a woman older than 75 with active or convalescent COVID-19. The sequenced material came from peripheral blood. The CDR3, as DNA: TGTGCCAGCAGCTTAAGATCGGGGGGGATAGATACGCAGTATTTT. The encoded protein is CASSLRSGGIDTQYF.